The 13 T cell receptor beta chains reported below all come from one sample, sequenced in a study of cytomegalovirus exposure and HLA in healthy donors. PCR involved 60 Vbeta and 13 Jbeta primers. Measured with immunoSEQ multiplex PCR; TCRdb has only the in-frame clones, and not every one. The table has fewer than 250,000 clones, around 80% seen once. The sequenced sample consisted of PBMCs. The receptors derive from a man aged 35-49 years in good health and CMV-seropositive.

The CDR3 sequence is CASSPLLLDRGQFIGPNYGYTF. CDR3 in DNA: TGTGCCAGCTCACCACTCCTACTGGACAGGGGACAGTTTATCGGTCCTAACTATGGCTACACCTTC. V usage is TRBV18 and J usage is TRBJ1-2; 9 bases fit TRBD1. CDR3 size: 22 residues. The ends lost 1 base at V and 0 bases at J; junction bases unmatched: 21. CDR1 is KGHSH, CDR2 LQKENI, per germline.

This clone was seen only a few times. The CDR3 is CASSPMSNQPQHF. In DNA form, the CDR3 reads TGTGCCAGCAGTCCTATGAGCAATCAGCCCCAGCATTTT. The genes are TRBV6-5 and TRBJ1-5; no clear D gene. Trimming removed 5 bases from V and 1 base from J, with 6 bases in between. This CDR3 comprises 13 residues. Germline CDR1 reads MNHEY; CDR2 reads SVGAGI.

This chain uses TRBV30 with TRBJ1-1, with D possibly being TRBD1 (5 bases). The CDR3 extends over 13 amino acids. V lost 5 bases and J 0 bases, leaving 10 bases between the germline ends. Germline-derived CDR1 and CDR2 are GTSNPN and SVGIG (reference sequence). The CDR3 sequence: CAWVRQMNTEAFF. DNA for the CDR3: TGTGCCTGGGTCAGACAGATGAACACTGAAGCTTTCTTT.

The rearrangement joins TRBV2 to TRBJ1-5; 7 nucleotides match TRBD1. V shed 5 bases and J 6 bases; nucleotides not matched to a gene: 10. The CDR3 consists of 15 residues. Germline CDR1 and CDR2: SNHLY and FYNNEI. In DNA, the CDR3 is TGTGCCAGCAGTCAAGGACGTCAGGGGGGTCAGCCCCAGCATTTT. Translated: CASSQGRQGGQPQHF.

The chain couples TRBV25-1 to TRBJ2-2, with D possibly TRBD1 on 5 matching bases. From germline, CDR1 is MGHDK and CDR2 SYGVNS. Trimming pared 4 bases from V and 5 bases from J, leaving 11 bases between. The CDR3 covers 14 residues. The CDR3 DNA follows: TGTGCCAGCAGTGGACAGCGAGTGACCGGGGAGCTGTTTTTT. Residues: CASSGQRVTGELFF.

This chain joins TRBV7-3 and TRBJ2-7; 12 bases fit TRBD2. Germline values: CDR1 SGHTA, CDR2 FQGTGA. The CDR3 contains 16 residues. With 5 bases clipped from V and 2 bases from J, the junction kept 7 bases outside the gene matches. The CDR3 sequence: CASSLDGLAGPYEQYF. In nucleotides, the CDR3 is TGTGCCAGCAGCCTTGATGGACTAGCGGGGCCCTACGAGCAGTACTTC.

In the case of this clone: Other nucleotide sequences in the sample specify the same CDR3. V is TRBV27 and J is TRBJ1-5; D is uncertain. Trimming stripped 5 bases from V and 1 base from J, with 9 bases between. This CDR3 has 14 amino acids. Germline V gene lookup returns CDR1 MNHEY and CDR2 SMNVEV (reference sequence). CDR3: CASSHAGSNQPQHF. The CDR3, as DNA: TGTGCCAGCAGTCACGCGGGGAGCAATCAGCCCCAGCATTTT.

This rearrangement joins TRBV2 to TRBJ2-5, with 9 bases aligning to TRBD2. Germline values: CDR1 SNHLY, CDR2 FYNNEI. The CDR3 contains 16 residues. V lost 9 bases and J lost 4; bases outside the gene matches: 15. DNA for the CDR3: TGTGCCAGTGCCGTTGTGGCTAGCGGGAATGTAGAGACCCAGTACTTC. Translation gives CASAVVASGNVETQYF.

J is TRBJ1-6 and V is TRBV5-1; maybe TRBD1 (5 bases). This CDR3 has 15 amino acids. Trimming shortened V by 0 bases and J by 10 bases, and 14 bases separated the two germline ends. Germline CDR1 SGHRS, CDR2 YFSETQ. The CDR3 is CASSLATDMGSPLHF. CDR3 DNA: TGCGCCAGCAGCTTGGCCACGGACATGGGATCACCCCTCCACTTT.

This chain links TRBV19 with TRBJ2-7; 8 nucleotides match TRBD2. From germline, CDR1 is LNHDA and CDR2 SQIVND (reference sequence). The CDR3 runs 12 residues. J gave up 3 bases and V 6 bases, and 1 base lay outside the gene matches. The DNA for the CDR3 is TGTGCCAGTAGAAGCGGGAGCTACGAGCAGTACTTC. It translates to CASRSGSYEQYF.

This chain joins TRBV5-6 and TRBJ2-1, with a possible D match to TRBD2 (5 bases). Germline lookup yields CDR1 SGHDT and CDR2 YYEEEE. V was pared by 0 bases and J by 10 bases, with 11 bases between. This CDR3 is built from 13 residues. In nucleotides, the CDR3 is TGTGCCAGCAGCTTGGAATTGAGAGGGGAGCAGTTCTTC. Translating gives CASSLELRGEQFF.

The chain joins TRBV18 to TRBJ1-2, with D unclear. The CDR3 has 13 amino acids. V was trimmed by 1 base and J by 8 bases, leaving 11 bases between them. In germline, CDR1 is KGHSH, CDR2 LQKENI. CDR3 loop: CASSPLRAEGYTF. The CDR3 nucleotides are TGTGCCAGCTCACCACTGAGGGCCGAAGGCTACACCTTC.

This clone was seen just once. The gene calls are TRBV28 and TRBJ2-5, with D maybe TRBD1 (6 bases). The V end lost 5 bases, the J end lost 1 base, and 11 bases lay between the germline ends. CDR1 is MDHEN, CDR2 SYDVKM, per germline. This CDR3 has 14 amino acids. CDR3 DNA sequence: TGTGCCAGCAGTCGCAGACAGGCCCAAGAGACCCAGTACTTC. It codes for CASSRRQAQETQYF.